A single sample is the source of the 3 T cell receptor beta chains below, sequenced in a study of regulatory T cells in long-lasting Graves disease. Arm-PCR of CDR3 regions and iRepertoire HTBI primers were used to build TCR beta libraries. Using its own MiXCR run on the multiplex PCR reads, TCRdb lists one record per CDR3 protein. The data hold a few hundred thousand distinct CDR3 sequences, with 20% to 25% observed a single time. As for time point: persistent/refractory GD, antithyroid drugs over 5 years with positive TRAb. Making the TCR library involved RNA that had been extracted from PBMCs. This specimen was peripheral blood mononuclear cells (PBMCs), taken when the disease was refractory, from a patient treated with antithyroid drugs. The receptors shown here come from a female donor with Graves disease.

Regarding this clonotype: One end of the junction varies from germline; a read error may be responsible. This chain connects TRBV6-1 to TRBJ1-2; a possible D gene is TRBD1 (5 bases). The CDR3 covers 13 residues. The germline V gene encodes CDR1 MNHNS and CDR2 SASEGT. CDR3 residues: CGSSAGWGRGYTF. CDR3 DNA: TGTGGCAGCAGCGCAGGCTGGGGCAGAGGCTACACCTTC.

The rearrangement uses TRBV19 and TRBJ1-5, with 9 bases aligning to TRBD1. Germline-derived CDR1 and CDR2 are LNHDA and SQIVND (reference sequence). The junction had 5 bases not matched to a gene; V was cut back by 7 bases and J by 1 base. This CDR3 region has 15 residues. The CDR3 nucleotides are TGTGCCAGTACCGCAGGACAGGGGAGCAATCAGCCCCAGCATTTT. It is translated as CASTAGQGSNQPQHF. Complete variable domain (other parts from reference TRBV19 and TRBJ1-5): DGGITQSPKYLFRKEGQNVTLSCEQNLNHDAMYWYRQDPGQGLRLIYYSQIVNDFQKGDIAEGYSVSREKKESFPLTVTSAQKNPTAFYLCASTAGQGSNQPQHFGDGTRLSIL.

The chain joins TRBV5-1 to TRBJ2-7; TRBD2 agrees at 10 bases. CDR1 is SGHRS and CDR2 is YFSETQ in the germline V gene. CDR3 length: 15 residues. V was clipped by 1 base and J by 5 bases; unmatched bases: 6. The DNA of the CDR3 is TGCGCCAGCAGCTTGTTCCTAGCGGGAGTGAACGAGCAGTACTTC. Protein sequence: CASSLFLAGVNEQYF.